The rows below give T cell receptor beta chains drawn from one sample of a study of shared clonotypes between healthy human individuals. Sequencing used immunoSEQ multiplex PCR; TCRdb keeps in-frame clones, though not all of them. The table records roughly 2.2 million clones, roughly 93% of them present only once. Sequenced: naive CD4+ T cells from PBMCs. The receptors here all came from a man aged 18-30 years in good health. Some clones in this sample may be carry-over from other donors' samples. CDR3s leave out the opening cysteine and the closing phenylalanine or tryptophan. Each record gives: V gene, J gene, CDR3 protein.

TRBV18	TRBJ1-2	ASSPRDGRGGWGYT
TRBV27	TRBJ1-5	ASSLSSSGVGNQPQH
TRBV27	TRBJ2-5	ASSLGVGETQY
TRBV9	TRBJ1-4	ASSPRGTGDEKLF
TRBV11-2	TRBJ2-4	ASRQPWAGVAKNIQY
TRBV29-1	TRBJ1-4	SVAVPTEKLF
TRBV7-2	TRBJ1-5	ASSLSGSPRMNQPQH
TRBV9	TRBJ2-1	ASSVPVDEQF
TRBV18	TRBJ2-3	ASSPSLLATDTQY
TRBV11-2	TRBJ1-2	ASSIGRDWGYT
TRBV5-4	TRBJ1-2	ASSLEWDNYGYT
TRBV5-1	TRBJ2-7	ASSPLGTSGRESSYEQY
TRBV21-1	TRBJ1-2	ASISTAGLYYGYT
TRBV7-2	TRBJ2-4	ASAPGGKNIQY
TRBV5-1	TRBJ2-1	ASSPIAGELYNEQF
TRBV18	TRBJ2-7	ASSPPNRLTLSYEQY
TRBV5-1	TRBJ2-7	ASSLRQGTYEQY
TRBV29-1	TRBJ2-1	SVEGVGGSYNEQF
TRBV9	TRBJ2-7	ASSVSWPGQPYEQY
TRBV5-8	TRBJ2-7	ASSLGDSTYEQY
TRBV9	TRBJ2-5	ASSPRTDQETQY
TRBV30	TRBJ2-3	AWSVWGRGRVTDTQY
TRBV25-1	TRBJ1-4	ASSDEGQGGEKLF
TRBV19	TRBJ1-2	ASTPWGLSYGYT
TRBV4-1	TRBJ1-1	ASSFPDRERTEAF
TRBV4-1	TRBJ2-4	ASSQSFTVAGNIQY
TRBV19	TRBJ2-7	ASSSQGRGEQY
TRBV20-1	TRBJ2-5	SWGGETQY
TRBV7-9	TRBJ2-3	ASSLRDLTDTQY
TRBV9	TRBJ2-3	ASSVLAGLTDTQY
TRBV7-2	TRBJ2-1	ASSPLAPTSYNEQF
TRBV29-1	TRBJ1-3	SASGLRGAGNTIY
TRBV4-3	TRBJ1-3	ASSQDRGRAGNTIY
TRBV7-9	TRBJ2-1	ASSSRLAGDNEQF
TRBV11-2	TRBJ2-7	ASSSGALTNYEQY
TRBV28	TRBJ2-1	ASRPWVAGMKDNEQF
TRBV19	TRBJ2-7	ASSIDGQGLYEQY
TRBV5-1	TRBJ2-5	ASSFQGVEETQY
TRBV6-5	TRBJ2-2	ASFPTGEGPGELF
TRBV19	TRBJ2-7	ASSSRQVNYEQY
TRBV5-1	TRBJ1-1	ASSQDGNTEAF
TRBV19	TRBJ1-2	ASSSGTPITYGYT
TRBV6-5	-	ATSMAGRSYEQY
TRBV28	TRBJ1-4	ASWELSNEKLF
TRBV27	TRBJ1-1	ASRAGQSSWDF
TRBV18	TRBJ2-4	ASSPRWGVGENIQY
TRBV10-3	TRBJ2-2	AISRADRASASGSAGELF